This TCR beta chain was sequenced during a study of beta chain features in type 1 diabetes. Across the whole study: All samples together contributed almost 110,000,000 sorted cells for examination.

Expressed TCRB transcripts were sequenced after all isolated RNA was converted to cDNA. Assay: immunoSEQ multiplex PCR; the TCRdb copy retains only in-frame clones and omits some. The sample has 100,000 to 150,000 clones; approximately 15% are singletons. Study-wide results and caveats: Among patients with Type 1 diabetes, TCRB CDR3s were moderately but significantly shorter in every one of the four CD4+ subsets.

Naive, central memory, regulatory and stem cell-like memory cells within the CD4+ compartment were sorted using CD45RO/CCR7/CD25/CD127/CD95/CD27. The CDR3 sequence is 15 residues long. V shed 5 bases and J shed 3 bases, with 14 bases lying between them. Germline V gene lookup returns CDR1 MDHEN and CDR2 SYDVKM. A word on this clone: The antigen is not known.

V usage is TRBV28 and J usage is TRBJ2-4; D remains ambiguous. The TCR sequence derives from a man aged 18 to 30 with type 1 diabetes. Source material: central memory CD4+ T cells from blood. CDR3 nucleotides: TGTGCCAGCAGTCTCCGAGCCGGCAACAAAAACATTCAGTACTTC. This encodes CASSLRAGNKNIQYF. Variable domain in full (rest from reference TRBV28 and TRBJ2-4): DVKVTQSSRYLVKRTGEKVFLECVQDMDHENMFWYRQDPGLGLRLIYFSYDVKMKEKGDIPEGYSVSREKKERFSLILESASTNQTSMYLCASSLRAGNKNIQYFGAGTRLSVL.